This entry lists 14 T cell receptor beta chains sequenced from one sample in a study of blood T cell repertoires in COVID-19. Sequencing used immunoSEQ multiplex PCR; TCRdb keeps in-frame clones, though not all of them. The sample records about 330,000 clones, more than 70% being singletons. Sequences were obtained from PBMCs or T cells enriched from blood (not recorded which). These receptors were obtained from a woman aged 25 to 39 who had recovered from COVID-19.

This chain connects TRBV12-3 or TRBV12-4 to TRBJ1-1, with D possibly TRBD1 on 5 matching bases. The length of the CDR3 is 11 residues. V lost 1 base and J 11 bases, leaving 8 bases between the germline ends. Written as DNA, the CDR3 is TGTGCCAGCAGTTTAGACAGGATGGCTTTCTTT. Amino acid sequence: CASSLDRMAFF.

The gene calls are TRBV5-8 and TRBJ2-2; 7 nucleotides align to TRBD1. The CDR3 has 16 amino acids. V dropped 2 bases and J dropped 2; count of bases not matched to a gene: 6. The germline V gene has CDR1 SGHTS and CDR2 YDEGEE. CDR3 in amino acids: CASSFSRTGNTGELFF. The CDR3 bases are TGTGCCAGCAGCTTTTCACGGACAGGCAACACCGGGGAGCTGTTTTTT.

This rearrangement joins TRBV7-6 to TRBJ1-2; TRBD1 matches 7 bases. CDR1 and CDR2 (germline): SGHVS, FNYEAQ. With 5 bases clipped from V and 8 bases from J, the junction kept 5 bases outside the gene matches. The length of the CDR3 is 12 residues. CDR3 coding DNA: TGTGCCAGCAGCCTAGGGGGCACGGGCTACACCTTC. This codes for CASSLGGTGYTF.

J is TRBJ2-5 and V is TRBV10-2; a possible D gene is TRBD1 (6 bases). Trimming removed 6 bases at V and 2 bases at J, with 13 bases between. This CDR3 is 14 amino acids long. CDR1 WSHSY and CDR2 SAAADI come from the germline V gene. The CDR3 nucleotides are TGCGCCAGCAGACTACAGGGCAGACAAGAGACCCAGTACTTC. Translating it yields CASRLQGRQETQYF.

V usage is TRBV29-1 and J usage is TRBJ2-1; 8 positions match TRBD2. The J segment lost 0 bases and the V segment lost 3 bases, leaving 7 bases of the junction unmatched. Germline CDR1 SQVTM, CDR2 ANQGSEA. The length of the CDR3 is 16 residues. The CDR3 DNA reads TGCAGCGTTGATTCGGGGGGGGGTAGCTCCTACAATGAGCAGTTCTTC. It codes for CSVDSGGGSSYNEQFF.

The chain recombines TRBV5-5 with TRBJ2-7; 7 nucleotides align to TRBD1. The germline CDR1 and CDR2 sequences are SGHKS and YYEKEE (reference sequence). Losses at the gene ends were 3 bases for V and 2 bases for J; bases not matched to a gene: 5. CDR3 size: 14 residues. The chain's CDR3 is CASSYRDRAYEQYF. The CDR3 region has the DNA TGTGCCAGCAGCTACCGGGACAGAGCCTACGAGCAGTACTTC.

The V call is TRBV7-9, the J call TRBJ1-6; TRBD1 matches at 9 bases. CDR1 and CDR2 from the germline V gene are SEHNR and FQNEAQ (reference sequence). V shed 4 bases and J 7 bases; nucleotides not matched to a gene: 17. The CDR3 loop spans 19 amino acids. The CDR3 protein is CASSSRGRTGDKWNSPLHF. The CDR3 nucleotides read TGTGCCAGCAGCTCCCGTGGACGGACAGGGGACAAGTGGAATTCACCCCTCCACTTT. The full variable domain, in which reference TRBV7-9 and TRBJ1-6 provide the parts outside the CDR3, is DTGVSQNPRHKITKRGQNVTFRCDPISEHNRLYWYRQTLGQGPEFLTYFQNEAQLEKSRLLSDRFSAERPKGSFSTLEIQRTEQGDSAMYLCASSSRGRTGDKWNSPLHFGNGTRLTVT.

This clone was detected once. V is TRBV11-2 and J is TRBJ1-3; 9 positions agree with TRBD1. Per the germline V gene, CDR1 is SGHAT and CDR2 is FQNNGV. V dropped 4 bases and J dropped 2; count of bases not matched to a gene: 12. This CDR3 contains 18 residues. The chain's CDR3 is CASSSISDRGLTGNTIYF. The CDR3 nucleotides read TGTGCCAGCAGCTCCATCTCGGACAGGGGCTTAACTGGAAACACCATATATTTT.

CDR3 sequence reads: CASSSRKGQVSTNEKLFF. The CDR3 DNA follows: TGTGCCAGCAGCTCGCGGAAAGGACAGGTCTCAACTAATGAAAAACTGTTTTTT. This sequence joins TRBV7-9 and TRBJ1-4; 7 bases line up with TRBD1. J gave up 0 bases and V 4 bases, and 11 bases lay outside the gene matches. Germline V gene data show CDR1 as SEHNR and CDR2 as FQNEAQ (reference sequence). The CDR3 spans 18 residues.

The V call is TRBV19, the J call TRBJ2-5; a weak D match, TRBD2 (5 bases). Trimming pared 7 bases from V and 2 bases from J, leaving 14 bases between. Per the germline V gene, CDR1 is LNHDA and CDR2 is SQIVND (reference sequence). The CDR3 sequence is 14 residues long. This CDR3 reads CASNPSGWQETQYF. The CDR3 region has the DNA TGTGCCAGTAACCCTTCGGGGTGGCAAGAGACCCAGTACTTC.

The J gene is TRBJ1-3, the V gene TRBV6-2 or TRBV6-3, with 7 positions matching TRBD1. In germline, CDR1 is MNHEY, CDR2 SVGEGT. The CDR3 is 15 amino acids. The ends lost 2 bases at V and 7 bases at J; junction bases unmatched: 8. Written as DNA, the CDR3 is TGTGCCAGCAGTTACGAGAGGGGGCAAAGGAACACCATATATTTT. Translating gives CASSYERGQRNTIYF.

The genes are TRBV6-5 and TRBJ1-1, with D maybe TRBD1 (6 bases). The CDR3 covers 14 residues. V lost 4 bases and J 1 base, leaving 10 bases between the germline ends. Germline V lookup: CDR1 MNHEY, CDR2 SVGAGI. DNA for the CDR3: TGTGCCAGCAGTTTACAGGGAGAGAACACTGAAGCTTTCTTT. Protein sequence: CASSLQGENTEAFF.

The chain couples TRBV15 to TRBJ1-1, with D unclear. The CDR3 is 13 amino acids. CDR1 and CDR2 (germline): LNHNV, YYDKDF (reference sequence). The germline V and J ends were trimmed by 5 bases and 4 bases, with 11 bases remaining between them. The CDR3 here is CATSLGDGTEAFF. The CDR3 DNA follows: TGTGCCACCAGCCTGGGAGACGGCACTGAAGCTTTCTTT.

J is TRBJ1-5 and V is TRBV18; 9 bases align to TRBD1. The CDR3 is made up of 16 amino acids. Looked up from germline, CDR1 is KGHSH and CDR2 is LQKENI. With 3 bases clipped from V and 4 bases from J, the junction kept 7 bases outside the gene matches. In DNA, the CDR3 is TGTGCCAGCTCACCCGGGGACAGGGCGACGAATCAGCCCCAGCATTTT. As protein: CASSPGDRATNQPQHF.